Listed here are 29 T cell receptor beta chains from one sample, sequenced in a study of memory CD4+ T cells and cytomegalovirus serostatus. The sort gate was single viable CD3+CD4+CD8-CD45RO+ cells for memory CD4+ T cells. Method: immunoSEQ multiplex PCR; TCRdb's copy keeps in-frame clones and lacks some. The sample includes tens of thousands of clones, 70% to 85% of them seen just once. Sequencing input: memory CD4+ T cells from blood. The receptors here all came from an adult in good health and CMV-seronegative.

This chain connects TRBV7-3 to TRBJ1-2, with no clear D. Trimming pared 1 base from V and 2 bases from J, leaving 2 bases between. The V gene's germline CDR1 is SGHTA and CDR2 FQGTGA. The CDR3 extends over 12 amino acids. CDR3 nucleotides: TGTGCCAGCAGCTTAAACAACTATGGCTACACCTTC. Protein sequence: CASSLNNYGYTF.

CDR3 loop: CASSVSGGQPYEQYF. The CDR3 DNA follows: TGTGCCAGCAGCGTGAGCGGGGGCCAACCCTACGAGCAGTACTTC. The chain carries TRBV9 and TRBJ2-7; 8 bases line up with TRBD2. The junction had 6 bases not matched to a gene; V was cut back by 2 bases and J by 2 bases. Germline CDR1 reads SGDLS; CDR2 reads YYNGEE. The CDR3 covers 15 residues.

DNA of the CDR3: TGTGCCAGTAGTGAGCGGGGGGGCCCGACAGATACGCAGTATTTT. This translates into CASSERGGPTDTQYF. The rearrangement joins TRBV19 to TRBJ2-3, with 10 bases identical to TRBD2. V gave up 5 bases and J gave up 3 bases; unmatched junction bases: 5. The CDR3 loop spans 15 amino acids. Germline V gene lookup returns CDR1 LNHDA and CDR2 SQIVND (reference sequence). Full variable domain (rest looked up from reference TRBV19 and TRBJ2-3): DGGITQSPKYLFRKEGQNVTLSCEQNLNHDAMYWYRQDPGQGLRLIYYSQIVNDFQKGDIAEGYSVSREKKESFPLTVTSAQKNPTAFYLCASSERGGPTDTQYFGPGTRLTVL.

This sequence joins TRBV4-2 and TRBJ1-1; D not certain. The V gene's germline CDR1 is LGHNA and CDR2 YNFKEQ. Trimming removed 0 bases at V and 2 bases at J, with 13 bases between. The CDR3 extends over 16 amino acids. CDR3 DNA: TGTGCCAGCAGCCAAGACCAGGCGGTAGCTAACACTGAAGCTTTCTTT. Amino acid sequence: CASSQDQAVANTEAFF.

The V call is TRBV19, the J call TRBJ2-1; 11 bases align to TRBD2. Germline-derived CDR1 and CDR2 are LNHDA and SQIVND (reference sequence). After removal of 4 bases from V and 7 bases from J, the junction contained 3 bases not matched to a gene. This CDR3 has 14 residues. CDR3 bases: TGTGCCAGTAGTAGACTAGCGGGGAGGAATGAGCAGTTCTTC. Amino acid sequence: CASSRLAGRNEQFF.

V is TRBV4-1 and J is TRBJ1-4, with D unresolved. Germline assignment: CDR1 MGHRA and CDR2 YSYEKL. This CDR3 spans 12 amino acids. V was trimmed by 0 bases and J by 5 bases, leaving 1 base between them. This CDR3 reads CASSQENEKLFF. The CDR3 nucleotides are TGCGCCAGCAGCCAAGAGAATGAAAAACTGTTTTTT.

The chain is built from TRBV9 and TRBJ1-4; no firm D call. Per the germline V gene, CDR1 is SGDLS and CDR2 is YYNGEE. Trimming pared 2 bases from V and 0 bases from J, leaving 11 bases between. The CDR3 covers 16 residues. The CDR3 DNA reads TGTGCCAGCAGCGTCGGGCAGTTTACAACTAATGAAAAACTGTTTTTT. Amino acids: CASSVGQFTTNEKLFF.

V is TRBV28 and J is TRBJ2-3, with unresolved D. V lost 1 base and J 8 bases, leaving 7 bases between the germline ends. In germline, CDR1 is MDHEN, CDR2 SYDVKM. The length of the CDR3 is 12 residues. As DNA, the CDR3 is TGTGCCAGCAGTTTATCTGGAAGTACGCAGTATTTT. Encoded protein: CASSLSGSTQYF.

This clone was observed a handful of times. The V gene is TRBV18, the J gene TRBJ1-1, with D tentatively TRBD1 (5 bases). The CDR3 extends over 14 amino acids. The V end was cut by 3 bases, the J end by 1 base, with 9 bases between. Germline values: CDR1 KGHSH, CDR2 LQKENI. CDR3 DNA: TGTGCCAGCTCACCCTCCGGACAGAACACTGAAGCTTTCTTT. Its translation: CASSPSGQNTEAFF.

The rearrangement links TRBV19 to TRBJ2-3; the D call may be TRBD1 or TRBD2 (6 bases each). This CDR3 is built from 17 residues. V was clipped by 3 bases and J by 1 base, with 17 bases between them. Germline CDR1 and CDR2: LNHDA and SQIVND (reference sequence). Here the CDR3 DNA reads TGTGCCAGTAGTATGTTAGTGACAGGCGGGGGCACAGATACGCAGTATTTT. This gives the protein CASSMLVTGGGTDTQYF.

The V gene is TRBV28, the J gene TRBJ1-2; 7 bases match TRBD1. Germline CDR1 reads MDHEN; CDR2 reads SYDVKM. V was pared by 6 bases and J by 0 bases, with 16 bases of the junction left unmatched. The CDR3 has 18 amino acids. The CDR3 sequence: CASSPRGGFFSTNYGYTF. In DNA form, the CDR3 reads TGTGCCAGCAGCCCTAGAGGGGGCTTTTTCTCGACTAACTATGGCTACACCTTC.

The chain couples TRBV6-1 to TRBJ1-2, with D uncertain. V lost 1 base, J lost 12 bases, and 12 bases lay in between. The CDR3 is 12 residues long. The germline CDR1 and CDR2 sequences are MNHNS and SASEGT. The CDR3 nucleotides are TGTGCCAGCAGTGAAGGGTCACGTACCAACACCTTC. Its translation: CASSEGSRTNTF.

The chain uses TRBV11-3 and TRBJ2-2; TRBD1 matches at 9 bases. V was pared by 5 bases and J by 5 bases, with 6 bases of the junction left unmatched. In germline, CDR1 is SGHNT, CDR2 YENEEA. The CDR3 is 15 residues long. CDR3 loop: CASSPQTGGTGELFF. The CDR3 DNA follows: TGTGCCAGCAGCCCACAGACAGGGGGAACCGGGGAGCTGTTTTTT.

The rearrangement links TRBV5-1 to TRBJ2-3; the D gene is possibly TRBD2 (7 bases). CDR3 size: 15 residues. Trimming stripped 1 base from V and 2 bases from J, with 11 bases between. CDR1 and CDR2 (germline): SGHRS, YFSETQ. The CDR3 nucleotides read TGCGCCAGCAGCTTGCCGGGGGGCCCCACAGATACGCAGTATTTT. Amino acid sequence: CASSLPGGPTDTQYF.

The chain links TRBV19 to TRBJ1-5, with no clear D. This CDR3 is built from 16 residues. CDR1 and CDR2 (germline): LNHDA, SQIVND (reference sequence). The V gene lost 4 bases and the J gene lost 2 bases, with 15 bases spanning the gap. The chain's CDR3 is CASSTSFSFGNQPQHF. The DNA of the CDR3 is TGTGCCAGTAGTACTAGCTTTAGCTTTGGCAATCAGCCCCAGCATTTT.

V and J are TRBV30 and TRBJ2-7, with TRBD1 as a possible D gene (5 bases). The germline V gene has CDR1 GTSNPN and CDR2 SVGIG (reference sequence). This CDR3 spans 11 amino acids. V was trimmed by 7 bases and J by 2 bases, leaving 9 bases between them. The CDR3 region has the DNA TGTGCCTATGTACAGGCCTACGAGCAGTACTTC. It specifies CAYVQAYEQYF.

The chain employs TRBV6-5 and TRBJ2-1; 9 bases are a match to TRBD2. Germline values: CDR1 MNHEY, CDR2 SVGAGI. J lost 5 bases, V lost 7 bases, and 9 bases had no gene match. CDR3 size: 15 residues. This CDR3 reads CASTPAGGSHNEQFF. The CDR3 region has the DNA TGTGCCAGCACTCCAGCGGGGGGATCGCACAATGAGCAGTTCTTC.

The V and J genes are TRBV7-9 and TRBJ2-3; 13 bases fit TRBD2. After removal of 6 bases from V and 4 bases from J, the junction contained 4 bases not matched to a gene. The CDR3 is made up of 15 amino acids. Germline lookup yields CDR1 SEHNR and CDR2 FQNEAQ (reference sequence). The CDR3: CASRPTSGGPDTQYF. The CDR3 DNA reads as TGTGCCAGCAGGCCGACTAGCGGGGGGCCAGATACGCAGTATTTT.

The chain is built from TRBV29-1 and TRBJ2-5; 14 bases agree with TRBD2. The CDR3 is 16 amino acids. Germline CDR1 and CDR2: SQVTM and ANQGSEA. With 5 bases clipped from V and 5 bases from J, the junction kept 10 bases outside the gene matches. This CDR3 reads CSVLGLAGAPGETQYF. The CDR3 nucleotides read TGCAGCGTTCTGGGACTAGCGGGGGCCCCGGGGGAGACCCAGTACTTC.

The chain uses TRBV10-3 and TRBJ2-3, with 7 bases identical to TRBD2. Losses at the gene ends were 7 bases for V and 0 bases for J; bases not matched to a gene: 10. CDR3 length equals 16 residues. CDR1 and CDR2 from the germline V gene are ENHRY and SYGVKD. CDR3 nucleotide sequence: TGTGCCATCACCCGGGGGGTCTTAACTAGCACAGATACGCAGTATTTT. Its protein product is CAITRGVLTSTDTQYF.

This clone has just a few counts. CDR3 region: CASSFLSGGYGYTF. DNA of the CDR3: TGTGCCAGCAGTTTTTTGTCAGGGGGATATGGCTACACCTTC. V gene TRBV28 combines with J gene TRBJ1-2; 7 bases match TRBD1. J lost 5 bases, V lost 3 bases, and 6 bases had no gene match. In germline, CDR1 is MDHEN, CDR2 SYDVKM. CDR3 length: 14 residues.

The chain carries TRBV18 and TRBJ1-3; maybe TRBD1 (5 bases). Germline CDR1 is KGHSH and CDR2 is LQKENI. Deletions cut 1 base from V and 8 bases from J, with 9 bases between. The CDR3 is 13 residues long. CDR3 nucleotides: TGTGCCAGCTCACCACTGGGAGGGGACACCATATATTTT. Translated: CASSPLGGDTIYF. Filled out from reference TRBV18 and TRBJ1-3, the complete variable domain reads NAGVMQNPRHLVRRRGQEARLRCSPMKGHSHVYWYRQLPEEGLKFMVYLQKENIIDESGMPKERFSAEFPKEGPSILRIQQVVRGDSAAYFCASSPLGGDTIYFGEGSWLTVV.

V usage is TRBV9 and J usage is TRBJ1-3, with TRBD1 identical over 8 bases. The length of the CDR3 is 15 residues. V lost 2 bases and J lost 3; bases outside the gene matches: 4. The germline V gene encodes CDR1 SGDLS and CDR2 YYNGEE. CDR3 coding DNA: TGTGCCAGCAGCGTCACAGGGGGTGGTGGAAACACCATATATTTT. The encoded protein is CASSVTGGGGNTIYF. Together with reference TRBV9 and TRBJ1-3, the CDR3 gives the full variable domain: DSGVTQTPKHLITATGQRVTLRCSPRSGDLSVYWYQQSLDQGLQFLIQYYNGEERAKGNILERFSAQQFPDLHSELNLSSLELGDSALYFCASSVTGGGGNTIYFGEGSWLTVV.

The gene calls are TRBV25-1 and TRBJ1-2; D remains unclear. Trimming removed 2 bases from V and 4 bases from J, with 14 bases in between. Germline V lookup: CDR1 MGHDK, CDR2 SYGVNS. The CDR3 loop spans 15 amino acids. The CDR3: CASSEPGSTSYGYTF. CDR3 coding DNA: TGTGCCAGCAGTGAACCGGGTTCGACTAGCTATGGCTACACCTTC.

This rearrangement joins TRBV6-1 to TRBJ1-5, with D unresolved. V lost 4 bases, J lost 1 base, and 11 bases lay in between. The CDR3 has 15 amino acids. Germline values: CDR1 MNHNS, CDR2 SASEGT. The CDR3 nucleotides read TGTGCCAGCAGTGGTCTCTCAGAGAGCAATCAGCCCCAGCATTTT. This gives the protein CASSGLSESNQPQHF.

The chain's CDR3 is CASGTFEAFF. DNA of the CDR3: TGTGCCAGCGGGACATTCGAAGCTTTCTTT. The chain recombines TRBV7-9 with TRBJ1-1; TRBD1 is a possible D gene (6 bases). With 8 bases removed from V and 8 bases from J, the gap between germline ends came to 9 bases. This CDR3 is built from 10 residues. Germline CDR1 and CDR2: SEHNR and FQNEAQ (reference sequence). The full variable domain, its missing parts supplied by reference TRBV7-9 and TRBJ1-1, is DTGVSQNPRHKITKRGQNVTFRCDPISEHNRLYWYRQTLGQGPEFLTYFQNEAQLEKSRLLSDRFSAERPKGSFSTLEIQRTEQGDSAMYLCASGTFEAFFGQGTRLTVV.

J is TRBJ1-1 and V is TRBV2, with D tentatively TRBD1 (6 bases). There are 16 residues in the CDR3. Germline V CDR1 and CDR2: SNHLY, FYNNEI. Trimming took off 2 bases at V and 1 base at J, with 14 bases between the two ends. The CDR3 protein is CASSEPAGEWNTEAFF. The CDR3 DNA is TGTGCCAGCAGTGAACCGGCAGGGGAATGGAACACTGAAGCTTTCTTT.

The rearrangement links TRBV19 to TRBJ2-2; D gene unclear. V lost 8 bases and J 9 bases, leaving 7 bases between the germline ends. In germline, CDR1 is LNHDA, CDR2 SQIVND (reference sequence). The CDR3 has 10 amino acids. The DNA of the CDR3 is TGTGCCAGTGGTCCCCGGGAGCTGTTTTTT. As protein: CASGPRELFF. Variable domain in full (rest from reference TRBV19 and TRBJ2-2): DGGITQSPKYLFRKEGQNVTLSCEQNLNHDAMYWYRQDPGQGLRLIYYSQIVNDFQKGDIAEGYSVSREKKESFPLTVTSAQKNPTAFYLCASGPRELFFGEGSRLTVL.

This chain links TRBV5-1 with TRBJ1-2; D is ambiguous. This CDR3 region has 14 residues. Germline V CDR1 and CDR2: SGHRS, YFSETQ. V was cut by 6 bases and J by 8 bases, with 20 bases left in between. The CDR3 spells CASKSEGHQSGYTF. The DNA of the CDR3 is TGCGCCAGCAAATCGGAGGGCCATCAGTCCGGCTACACCTTC.